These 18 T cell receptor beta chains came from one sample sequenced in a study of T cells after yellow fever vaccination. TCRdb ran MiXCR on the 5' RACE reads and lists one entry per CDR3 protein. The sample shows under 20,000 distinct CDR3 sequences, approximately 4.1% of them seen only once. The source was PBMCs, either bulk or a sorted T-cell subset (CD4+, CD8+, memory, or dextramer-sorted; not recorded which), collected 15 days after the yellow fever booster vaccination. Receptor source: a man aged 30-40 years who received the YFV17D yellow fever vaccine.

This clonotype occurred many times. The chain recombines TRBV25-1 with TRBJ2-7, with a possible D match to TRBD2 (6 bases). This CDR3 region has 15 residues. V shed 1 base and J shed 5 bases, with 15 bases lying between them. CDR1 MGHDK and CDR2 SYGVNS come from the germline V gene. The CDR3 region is CASSESTSLLHEQYF. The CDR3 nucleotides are TGTGCCAGCAGTGAATCAACTAGCCTACTCCACGAGCAGTACTTC.

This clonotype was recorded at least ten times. The CDR3 region is CASSDMASGRDNEQFF. CDR3 DNA sequence: TGTGCCAGCAGTGACATGGCTAGCGGGAGGGACAATGAGCAGTTCTTC. The chain is built from TRBV25-1 and TRBJ2-1; 12 bases agree with TRBD2. Germline assignment: CDR1 MGHDK and CDR2 SYGVNS. The length of the CDR3 is 16 residues. J was trimmed by 5 bases and V by 3 bases; bases with no gene match: 5.

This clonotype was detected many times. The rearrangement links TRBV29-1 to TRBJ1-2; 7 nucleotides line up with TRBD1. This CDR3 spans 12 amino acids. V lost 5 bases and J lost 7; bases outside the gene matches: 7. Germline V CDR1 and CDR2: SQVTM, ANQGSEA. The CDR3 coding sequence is TGCAGCGTTCGGGACAGACCTTCTGGCTACACCTTC. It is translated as CSVRDRPSGYTF.

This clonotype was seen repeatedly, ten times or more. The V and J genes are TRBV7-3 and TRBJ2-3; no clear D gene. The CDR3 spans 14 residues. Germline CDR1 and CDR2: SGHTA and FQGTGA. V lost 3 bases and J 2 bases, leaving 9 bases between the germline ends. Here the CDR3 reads CASSFPGVTDTQYF. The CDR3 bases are TGTGCCAGCAGCTTCCCGGGCGTCACAGATACGCAGTATTTT.

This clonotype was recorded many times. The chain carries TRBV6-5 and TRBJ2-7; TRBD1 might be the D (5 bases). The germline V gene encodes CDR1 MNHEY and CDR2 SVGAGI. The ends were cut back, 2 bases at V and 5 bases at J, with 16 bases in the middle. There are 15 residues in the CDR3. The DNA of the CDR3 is TGTGCCAGCAGTTACGAGTCGGCAGGGTCCCACGAGCAGTACTTC. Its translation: CASSYESAGSHEQYF.

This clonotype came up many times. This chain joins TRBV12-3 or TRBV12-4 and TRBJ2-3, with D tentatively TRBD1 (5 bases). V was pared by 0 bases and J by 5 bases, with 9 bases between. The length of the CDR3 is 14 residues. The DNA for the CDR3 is TGTGCCAGCAGTTTAGCAGGGGCCAGAGATACGCAGTATTTT. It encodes CASSLAGARDTQYF.

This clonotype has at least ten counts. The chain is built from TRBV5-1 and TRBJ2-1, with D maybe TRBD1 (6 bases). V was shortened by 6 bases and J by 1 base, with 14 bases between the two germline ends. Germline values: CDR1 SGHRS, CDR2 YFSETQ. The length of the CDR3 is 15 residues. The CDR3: CASNNRVTSYNEQFF. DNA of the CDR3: TGCGCCAGCAACAACAGGGTCACGTCCTACAATGAGCAGTTCTTC.

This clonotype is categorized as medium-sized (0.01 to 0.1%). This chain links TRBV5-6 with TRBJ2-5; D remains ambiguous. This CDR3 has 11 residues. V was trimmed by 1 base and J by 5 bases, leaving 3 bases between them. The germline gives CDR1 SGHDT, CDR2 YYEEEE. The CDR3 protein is CASSLFETQYF. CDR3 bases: TGTGCCAGCAGCTTGTTTGAGACCCAGTACTTC.

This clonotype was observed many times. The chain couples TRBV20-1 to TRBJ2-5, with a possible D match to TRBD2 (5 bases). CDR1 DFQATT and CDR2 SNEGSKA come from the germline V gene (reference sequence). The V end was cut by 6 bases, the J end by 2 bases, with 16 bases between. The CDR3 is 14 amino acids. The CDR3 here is CSALAQGRQETQYF. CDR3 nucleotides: TGCAGTGCCCTGGCGCAAGGGAGACAAGAGACCCAGTACTTC.

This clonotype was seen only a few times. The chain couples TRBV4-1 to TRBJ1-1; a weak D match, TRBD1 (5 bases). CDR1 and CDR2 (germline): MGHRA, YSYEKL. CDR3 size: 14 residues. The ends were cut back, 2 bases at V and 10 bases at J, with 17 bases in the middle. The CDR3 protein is CASSQFLGAPGAFF. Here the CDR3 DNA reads TGCGCCAGCAGCCAATTCTTAGGGGCCCCGGGAGCTTTCTTT.

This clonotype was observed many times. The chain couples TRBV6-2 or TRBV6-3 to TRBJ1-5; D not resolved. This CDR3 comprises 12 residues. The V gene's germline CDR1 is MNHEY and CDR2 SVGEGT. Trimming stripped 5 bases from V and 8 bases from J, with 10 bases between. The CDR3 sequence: CASSHPVEPQHF. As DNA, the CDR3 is TGTGCCAGCAGTCACCCCGTGGAGCCCCAGCATTTT.

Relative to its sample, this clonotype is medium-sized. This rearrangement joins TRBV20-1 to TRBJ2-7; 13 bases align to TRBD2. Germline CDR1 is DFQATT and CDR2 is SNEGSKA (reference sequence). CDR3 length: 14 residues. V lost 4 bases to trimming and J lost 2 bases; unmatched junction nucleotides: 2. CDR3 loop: CSAMGLAGPYEQYF. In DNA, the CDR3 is TGCAGTGCTATGGGACTAGCGGGGCCCTACGAGCAGTACTTC.

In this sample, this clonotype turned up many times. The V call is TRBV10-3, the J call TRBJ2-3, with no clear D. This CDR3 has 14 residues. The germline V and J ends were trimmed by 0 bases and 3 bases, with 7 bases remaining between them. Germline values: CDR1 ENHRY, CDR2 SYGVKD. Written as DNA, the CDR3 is TGTGCCATCAGTGAGTCTTTAAGGACAGATACGCAGTATTTT. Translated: CAISESLRTDTQYF.

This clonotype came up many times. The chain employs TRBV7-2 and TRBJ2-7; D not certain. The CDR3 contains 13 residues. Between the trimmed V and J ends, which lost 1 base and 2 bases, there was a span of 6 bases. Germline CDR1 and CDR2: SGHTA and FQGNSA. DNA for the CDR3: TGTGCCAGCAGCTTAGAGGTAACCTACGAGCAGTACTTC. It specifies CASSLEVTYEQYF.

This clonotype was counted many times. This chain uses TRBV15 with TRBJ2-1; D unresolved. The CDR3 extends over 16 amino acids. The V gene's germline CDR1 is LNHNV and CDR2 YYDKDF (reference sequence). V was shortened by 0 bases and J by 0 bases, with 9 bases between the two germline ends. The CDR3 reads CATSRDRKLSYNEQFF. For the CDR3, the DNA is TGTGCCACCAGCAGAGATCGGAAACTCTCCTACAATGAGCAGTTCTTC.

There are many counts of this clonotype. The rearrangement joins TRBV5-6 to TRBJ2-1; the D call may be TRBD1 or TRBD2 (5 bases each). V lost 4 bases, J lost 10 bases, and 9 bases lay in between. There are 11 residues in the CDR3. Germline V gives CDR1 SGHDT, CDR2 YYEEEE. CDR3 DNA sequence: TGTGCCAGCAGCCGGGGCGGGGAGCAGTTCTTC. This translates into CASSRGGEQFF. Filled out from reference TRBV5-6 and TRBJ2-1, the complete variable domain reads DAGVTQSPTHLIKTRGQQVTLRCSPKSGHDTVSWYQQALGQGPQFIFQYYEEEERQRGNFPDRFSGHQFPNYSSELNVNALLLGDSALYLCASSRGGEQFFGPGTRLTVL.

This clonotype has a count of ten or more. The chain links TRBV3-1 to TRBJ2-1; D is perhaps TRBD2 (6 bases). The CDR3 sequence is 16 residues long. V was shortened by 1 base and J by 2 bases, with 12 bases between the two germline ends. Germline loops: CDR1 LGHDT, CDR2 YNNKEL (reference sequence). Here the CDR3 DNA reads TGTGCCAGCAGCCAAGTTCTTAGCGGCACCTACAATGAGCAGTTCTTC. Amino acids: CASSQVLSGTYNEQFF.

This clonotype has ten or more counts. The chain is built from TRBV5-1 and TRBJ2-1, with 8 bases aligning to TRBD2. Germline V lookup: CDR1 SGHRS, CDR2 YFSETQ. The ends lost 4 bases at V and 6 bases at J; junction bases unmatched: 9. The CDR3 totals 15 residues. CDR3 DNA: TGCGCCAGCAGCCCCGGACTAGCTATAGGCAATGAGCAGTTCTTC. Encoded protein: CASSPGLAIGNEQFF. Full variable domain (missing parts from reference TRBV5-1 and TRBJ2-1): KAGVTQTPRYLIKTRGQQVTLSCSPISGHRSVSWYQQTPGQGLQFLFEYFSETQRNKGNFPGRFSGRQFSNSRSEMNVSTLELGDSALYLCASSPGLAIGNEQFFGPGTRLTVL.